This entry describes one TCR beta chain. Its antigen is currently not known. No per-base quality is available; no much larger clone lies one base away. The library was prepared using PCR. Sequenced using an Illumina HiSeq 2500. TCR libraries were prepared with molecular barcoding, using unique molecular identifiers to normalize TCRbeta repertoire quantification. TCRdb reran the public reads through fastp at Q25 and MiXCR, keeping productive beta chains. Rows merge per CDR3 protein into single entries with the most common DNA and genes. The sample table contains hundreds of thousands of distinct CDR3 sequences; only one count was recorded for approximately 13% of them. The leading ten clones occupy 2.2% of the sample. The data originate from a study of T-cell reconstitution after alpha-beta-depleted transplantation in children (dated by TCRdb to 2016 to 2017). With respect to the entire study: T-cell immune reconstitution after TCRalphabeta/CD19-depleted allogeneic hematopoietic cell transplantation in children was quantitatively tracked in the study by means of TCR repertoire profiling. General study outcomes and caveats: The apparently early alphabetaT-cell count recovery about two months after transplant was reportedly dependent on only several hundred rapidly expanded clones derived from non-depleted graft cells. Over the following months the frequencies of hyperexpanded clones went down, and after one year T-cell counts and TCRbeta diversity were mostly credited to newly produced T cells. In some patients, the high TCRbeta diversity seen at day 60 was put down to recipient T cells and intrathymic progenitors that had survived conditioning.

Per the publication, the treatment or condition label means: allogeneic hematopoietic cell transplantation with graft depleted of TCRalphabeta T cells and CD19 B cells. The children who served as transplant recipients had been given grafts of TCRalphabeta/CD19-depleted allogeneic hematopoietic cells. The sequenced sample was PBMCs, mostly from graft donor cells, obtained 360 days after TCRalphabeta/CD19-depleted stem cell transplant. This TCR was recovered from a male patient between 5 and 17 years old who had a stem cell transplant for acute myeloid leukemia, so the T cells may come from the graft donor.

For the CDR3, the sequence is CASSLARDFSYNEQFF. The bases are TGCGCCAGCAGCTTGGCAAGGGACTTCTCCTACAATGAGCAGTTCTTC. The sequence links TRBV5-1 to TRBJ2-1; the D gene is possibly TRBD2, with 6 bases matching. From the germline V gene, CDR1 is SGHRS and CDR2 is YFSETQ. The CDR3 sequence holds 16 residues, the cysteine and phenylalanine included. Just the 48-base CDR3 DNA is kept, in frame starting at base 1. Trimming costs V 0 bases and J 0 bases, and their ends lie 10 bases apart.